A single sample gave rise to the 10 T cell receptor beta chains below, sequenced in a study of blood T cell repertoires in COVID-19. Assay used: immunoSEQ multiplex PCR; TCRdb lists only in-frame clones, some missing. Of 300,000 to 350,000 clones in the sample, approximately 85% are singletons; the top ten hold 2.2%. Material: PBMCs or T cells enriched from blood (not recorded which). The receptors originated from a man aged 25-40 years who had recovered from COVID-19.

The chain's CDR3 is CASSDGQVNTEAFF. The CDR3 DNA is TGTGCCAGCAGTGATGGGCAGGTGAACACTGAAGCTTTCTTT. This chain links TRBV25-1 with TRBJ1-1, with D uncertain. V lost 3 bases to trimming and J lost 0 bases, with 8 bases between them. CDR1 is MGHDK, CDR2 SYGVNS, per germline. The CDR3 loop spans 14 amino acids. Together with reference TRBV25-1 and TRBJ1-1, the CDR3 gives the full variable domain: EADIYQTPRYLVIGTGKKITLECSQTMGHDKMYWYQQDPGMELHLIHYSYGVNSTEKGDLSSESTVSRIRTEHFPLTLESARPSHTSQYLCASSDGQVNTEAFFGQGTRLTVV.

The rearrangement uses TRBV12-3 or TRBV12-4 and TRBJ1-2; possible D gene TRBD1, 6 bases. This CDR3 is 13 amino acids long. Trimming took 6 bases from V and 3 from J, leaving 11 bases between them. The CDR3: CASRPTGHYGYTF. DNA for the CDR3: TGTGCCAGCAGACCGACAGGCCACTATGGCTACACCTTC.

V usage is TRBV7-9 and J usage is TRBJ1-2, with TRBD1 matching over 11 bases. V was pared by 5 bases and J by 3 bases, with 8 bases of the junction left unmatched. This CDR3 spans 16 amino acids. Germline V gene data show CDR1 as SEHNR and CDR2 as FQNEAQ (reference sequence). CDR3 sequence (DNA): TGTGCCAGCAGCGCCTACCGGGACAGGGGGGACTATGGCTACACCTTC. This translates into CASSAYRDRGDYGYTF.

This clone is a singleton in its sample. The genes are TRBV5-4 and TRBJ2-2; 12 bases map to TRBD2. Germline CDR1 SGHNT, CDR2 YYREEE (reference sequence). The V gene end was trimmed by 5 bases and the J gene end by 5 bases; junction bases not matched to a gene: 7. This CDR3 is built from 16 residues. CDR3: CASSPSGGAETGELFF. The CDR3 coding sequence is TGTGCCAGCAGTCCTAGCGGGGGGGCCGAGACCGGGGAGCTGTTTTTT.

The chain joins TRBV19 to TRBJ1-4, with 7 bases lining up with TRBD1. The CDR3 has 18 residues. Germline V gene lookup returns CDR1 LNHDA and CDR2 SQIVND (reference sequence). V shed 2 bases, J shed 7 bases, and the junction held 16 bases outside the gene matches. CDR3 in amino acids: CASSITGTLGTEGEKLFF. In nucleotides, the CDR3 is TGTGCCAGTAGTATAACCGGTACTTTGGGGACAGAAGGTGAAAAACTGTTTTTT.

In the case of this clone: This same CDR3 is encoded by further DNA sequences in the sample. This rearrangement joins TRBV3-1 (or the pseudogene TRBV3-2) to TRBJ1-2, with 7 bases aligning to TRBD1. Germline CDR1 is LGHDT and CDR2 is YNNKEL (reference sequence). The V segment lost 6 bases and the J segment 4 bases; nucleotides outside the gene matches: 5. The CDR3 contains 13 residues. DNA of the CDR3: TGTGCCAGCAGTCTTAGGGACAGCTATGGCTACACCTTC. Encoded protein: CASSLRDSYGYTF.

Here the CDR3 DNA reads TGTGCCACCAGCAGGAGATTAGCGACGCAAGAGACCCAGTACTTC. Translated: CATSRRLATQETQYF. The chain has TRBV15 and TRBJ2-5, with D possibly matching TRBD2 (5 bases). Germline V gene sequence: CDR1 LNHNV, CDR2 YYDKDF (reference sequence). The CDR3 runs 15 residues. Trimming removed 3 bases from V and 2 bases from J, with 13 bases in between.

The J gene is TRBJ2-5, the V gene TRBV6-5, with 7 bases fitting TRBD1. The germline CDR1 and CDR2 sequences are MNHEY and SVGAGI. The CDR3 has 16 amino acids. Germline trimming cut 4 bases from V and 2 bases from J; bases unmatched to any gene: 10. CDR3 coding DNA: TGTGCCAGCAGTTCAATTATAGCAGGGGGACAAGAGACCCAGTACTTC. It specifies CASSSIIAGGQETQYF.

The V and J genes are TRBV19 and TRBJ1-1; D gene unclear. The V end was cut by 1 base, the J end by 4 bases, with 10 bases between. The CDR3 length is 14 residues. Germline values: CDR1 LNHDA, CDR2 SQIVND (reference sequence). In DNA form, the CDR3 reads TGTGCCAGTAGTATAGGCGATTATAGCACTGAAGCTTTCTTT. Protein sequence: CASSIGDYSTEAFF.

The V call is TRBV3-1 (or the pseudogene TRBV3-2), the J call TRBJ1-2; TRBD1 might be the D (5 bases). Trimming removed 1 base at V and 2 bases at J, with 11 bases between. This CDR3 comprises 15 residues. Germline CDR1 LGHDT, CDR2 YNNKEL (reference sequence). DNA of the CDR3: TGTGCCAGCAGCCAAGGAGCCAGGGTAAACTATGGCTACACCTTC. It is translated as CASSQGARVNYGYTF.